What follows describes a single TCR beta chain. This entry comes from a study of blood T cell repertoires in COVID-19. Study-level background: COVID-19 samples collected from the United States, Italy and Spain covered acute and convalescent phases.

The table came from immunoSEQ multiplex PCR; TCRdb's copy has only in-frame clones and leaves some out. Here the sample spans approximately 190,000 clones, about four fifths being singletons. This CDR3 has 15 residues. Germline V gene lookup returns CDR1 MDHEN and CDR2 SYDVKM. Trimming pared 2 bases from V and 2 bases from J, leaving 10 bases between. The receptor was isolated from a woman in her sixties or seventies with active or convalescent COVID-19. The sequencing sample was made of peripheral blood. This sequence joins TRBV28 and TRBJ1-5; maybe TRBD1 (5 bases). CDR3 residues: CASSLRGGRNQPQHF. The CDR3 coding sequence is TGTGCCAGCAGTTTAAGGGGTGGGCGCAATCAGCCCCAGCATTTT.